The next 11 T cell receptor beta chains were all read from a single sample in a study of cytomegalovirus exposure and HLA in healthy donors. It was with 60 Vbeta and 13 Jbeta primers that the PCR ran. The repertoire was sequenced with immunoSEQ multiplex PCR; TCRdb's copy has only in-frame clones and lacks some. The sample includes over 90,000 clones, around 76% of them seen just once. The specimen sequenced was PBMCs. Receptor source: a woman aged 55-69 years in good health and CMV-seropositive.

J is TRBJ2-5 and V is TRBV30; D unresolved. The J call is uncertain, as TRBJ2-7 better fits the DNA end. This CDR3 is built from 13 residues. Germline CDR1 and CDR2: GTSNPN and SVGIG (reference sequence). The CDR3: CAWTVAGTYEQYF. As DNA, the CDR3 is TGTGCCTGGACTGTGGCAGGTACCTACGAGCAGTACTTC.

This clone was recorded many times. Other DNA sequences from this sample encode an identical CDR3 as well. The V call is TRBV4-1, the J call TRBJ2-7, with TRBD1 identical over 7 bases. Germline CDR1 is MGHRA and CDR2 is YSYEKL. This CDR3 contains 15 residues. V lost 3 bases and J lost 6; bases outside the gene matches: 11. As DNA, the CDR3 is TGCGCCAGCAGCCACTCACAGGGGTTGCTTGGCGAGCAGTACTTC. This sequence encodes CASSHSQGLLGEQYF.

V gene TRBV5-6 combines with J gene TRBJ2-3, with TRBD1 matching over 7 bases. The CDR3 covers 15 residues. Trimming cost V 2 bases and J 3 bases; bases outside gene matches: 6. The germline gives CDR1 SGHDT, CDR2 YYEEEE. The CDR3 DNA reads TGTGCCAGCAGCTTCGGTCCAGGGGGAACAGATACGCAGTATTTT. Translating gives CASSFGPGGTDTQYF.

The genes are TRBV9 and TRBJ2-3; D perhaps matches TRBD1 (6 bases). The V gene lost 0 bases and the J gene lost 6 bases, with 20 bases spanning the gap. There are 17 residues in the CDR3. The germline V gene has CDR1 SGDLS and CDR2 YYNGEE. The CDR3 here is CASSVDVDSLRADTQYF. The CDR3 nucleotides are TGTGCCAGCAGCGTAGACGTGGACAGCCTTCGGGCGGATACGCAGTATTTT.

The CDR3 is CASSLGGDSSYTQYF. The CDR3 nucleotides are TGTGCCAGCAGCTTAGGGGGGGACAGCAGCTATACGCAGTATTTT. V gene TRBV11-2 combines with J gene TRBJ2-3; D perhaps matches TRBD1 (7 bases). The CDR3 consists of 15 residues. Germline V gives CDR1 SGHAT, CDR2 FQNNGV. V was pared by 1 base and J by 7 bases, with 15 bases between.

The chain carries TRBV4-2 and TRBJ1-1; TRBD1 aligns across 7 bases. CDR3 length: 16 residues. Germline-derived CDR1 and CDR2 are LGHNA and YNFKEQ. After removal of 3 bases from V and 4 bases from J, the junction contained 11 bases not matched to a gene. The CDR3 loop is CASSHQGGGKPTEAFF. The CDR3 DNA is TGTGCCAGCAGCCACCAGGGGGGAGGTAAGCCCACTGAAGCTTTCTTT.

This clone was counted a few times. The chain employs TRBV4-2 and TRBJ1-4, with TRBD1 identical over 7 bases. This CDR3 has 16 amino acids. CDR1 is LGHNA, CDR2 YNFKEQ, per germline. J gave up 4 bases and V 2 bases, and 7 bases lay outside the gene matches. The CDR3, as DNA: TGTGCCAGCAGCCAAAACGGACAGGTGGTTAATGAAAAACTGTTTTTT. Translated, it gives CASSQNGQVVNEKLFF.

The rearrangement joins TRBV30 to TRBJ1-4; 7 positions match TRBD1. The CDR3 loop spans 13 amino acids. Germline values: CDR1 GTSNPN, CDR2 SVGIG (reference sequence). J gave up 7 bases and V 8 bases, and 10 bases lay outside the gene matches. CDR3 bases: TGTGCCGCATATCCGGGACAGTTTGAAAAACTGTTTTTT. As protein: CAAYPGQFEKLFF.

The chain links TRBV2 to TRBJ2-2; 11 positions agree with TRBD2. V lost 9 bases and J lost 2; bases outside the gene matches: 8. The CDR3 covers 16 residues. Per the germline V gene, CDR1 is SNHLY and CDR2 is FYNNEI. The CDR3 protein is CASSGRAVDNTGELFF. The DNA for the CDR3 is TGTGCCAGTAGCGGGAGGGCCGTGGACAACACCGGGGAGCTGTTTTTT.

The chain is built from TRBV30 and TRBJ1-4; 10 bases line up with TRBD1. CDR3 length equals 15 residues. The V gene end was trimmed by 1 base and the J gene end by 7 bases; junction bases not matched to a gene: 6. Looked up from germline, CDR1 is GTSNPN and CDR2 is SVGIG (reference sequence). Written as DNA, the CDR3 is TGTGCCTGGAGTGGACAGGGGGCTTTGGGTGAAAAACTGTTTTTT. Its translation is CAWSGQGALGEKLFF.

This rearrangement joins TRBV7-3 to TRBJ2-3, with TRBD2 matching 11 bases. From germline, CDR1 is SGHTA and CDR2 FQGTGA. The CDR3 covers 21 residues. J gave up 0 bases and V 0 bases, and 14 bases lay outside the gene matches. The CDR3 spells CASSLTTEGASGRQSTDTQYF. CDR3 sequence (DNA): TGTGCCAGCAGCTTAACGACTGAGGGGGCTAGCGGGAGGCAGAGCACAGATACGCAGTATTTT.